Listed below are T cell receptor beta chains from one sample, sequenced in a study of T cell repertoires in cytomegalovirus infection. MiXCR, run by TCRdb on the reads, gives a single entry per CDR3 protein. The sample lists approximately 300,000 distinct CDR3 sequences, around 29% occurring once. The antigens for these receptors are not known. The source material was cultured PBMCs, sampled from culture after CMV antigen stimulation. The receptor source for this set is a human donor in good health (CMV status not recorded). Some clones in this sample may be carry-over from other donors' samples. CDR3s include the opening cysteine and the closing phenylalanine or tryptophan. Fields, in order: D gene, clone size, V gene, J gene, CDR3 DNA, CDR3 protein. A D gene is named only where the DNA matches it firmly. For some rows the clone size is stated as once, few or many, or as a class when expanded; others skip it.

d_call: TRBD2
clone_size: .
v_call: TRBV13
j_call: TRBJ2-3
cdr3_nt: TGTGCCAGCAGCTCCTCCTCCCCACTAGCGGGACTACTGGATACGCAGTATTTT
cdr3_aa: CASSSSSPLAGLLDTQYF

d_call: .
clone_size: .
v_call: TRBV6-1
j_call: TRBJ2-6
cdr3_nt: TGTGCCACCCTGATCTCTGGGGCCAACGTCCTGACTTTC
cdr3_aa: CATLISGANVLTF

d_call: TRBD2
clone_size: .
v_call: TRBV2
j_call: TRBJ2-1
cdr3_nt: TGTGCCAGCAGTGGATCGACTAGCGGGAGTCGCTCCTACAATGAGCAGTTCTTC
cdr3_aa: CASSGSTSGSRSYNEQFF

d_call: TRBD2
clone_size: few
v_call: TRBV28
j_call: TRBJ2-7
cdr3_nt: TGTGCCAGCAACCCCGTCGGGGGGGGCTACGAGCAGTACTTC
cdr3_aa: CASNPVGGGYEQYF

d_call: TRBD2
clone_size: few
v_call: TRBV6-1
j_call: TRBJ2-7
cdr3_nt: TGTGCCAGCACCCTGACTAGCGGAGCCCCCTACGAGCAGTACTTC
cdr3_aa: CASTLTSGAPYEQYF

d_call: TRBD2
clone_size: .
v_call: TRBV10-3
j_call: TRBJ2-1
cdr3_nt: TGTGCCATCAGTGAGGGTTCCCTAGCGGGGAATGAGCAGTTCTTC
cdr3_aa: CAISEGSLAGNEQFF

d_call: TRBD1
clone_size: few
v_call: TRBV7-8
j_call: TRBJ1-2
cdr3_nt: TGTGCCAGCAGCTCTCGGGACAGCGTCAAGAGTGGCTACACCTTC
cdr3_aa: CASSSRDSVKSGYTF

d_call: .
clone_size: .
v_call: TRBV7-9
j_call: TRBJ2-6
cdr3_nt: TGTGCCAGCAGCCCGGCCATCTTAGGGGCCAACGTCCTGACTTTC
cdr3_aa: CASSPAILGANVLTF

d_call: .
clone_size: few
v_call: TRBV2
j_call: TRBJ1-5
cdr3_nt: TGTGCCAGCAGGTGGGGGCAGGGGAGCAATCAGCCCCAGCATTTT
cdr3_aa: CASRWGQGSNQPQHF

d_call: .
clone_size: .
v_call: TRBV24-1
j_call: TRBJ2-1
cdr3_nt: TGTGCCACCAGTGATCTGGAGCTCGATGAGCAGTTCTTC
cdr3_aa: CATSDLELDEQFF

d_call: .
clone_size: .
v_call: TRBV19
j_call: TRBJ2-1
cdr3_nt: TGTGCCAGTAGTTATTTACAGAGAGGAAATGAGCAGTTCTTC
cdr3_aa: CASSYLQRGNEQFF

d_call: TRBD1
clone_size: many
v_call: TRBV12-3/TRBV12-4
j_call: TRBJ2-1
cdr3_nt: TGTGCCAGCAGTGTGACAGGGGCTGAGCAGTTCTTC
cdr3_aa: CASSVTGAEQFF

d_call: .
clone_size: few
v_call: TRBV15
j_call: TRBJ1-5
cdr3_nt: TGTGCCACCAGCAGAGGTGGTGGGCGGGGGACCTATCGGCCCCAGCATTTT
cdr3_aa: CATSRGGGRGTYRPQHF

d_call: .
clone_size: .
v_call: TRBV6-8
j_call: TRBJ1-2
cdr3_nt: TGTGCCAGCAGTTACTCGGGCGGGGGGGGCGGCTACACCTTC
cdr3_aa: CASSYSGGGGGYTF

d_call: TRBD1
clone_size: .
v_call: TRBV27
j_call: TRBJ1-1
cdr3_nt: TGTGCCAGCAGTACCCAAGGACAGGCTTTGACTGAAGCTTTCTTT
cdr3_aa: CASSTQGQALTEAFF

d_call: .
clone_size: .
v_call: TRBV2
j_call: TRBJ2-2
cdr3_nt: TGTGCCGGCCGGGCGGGCGACAACACCGGGGAGCTGTTTTTT
cdr3_aa: CAGRAGDNTGELFF

d_call: TRBD1
clone_size: .
v_call: TRBV5-6
j_call: TRBJ1-1
cdr3_nt: TGTGCCAGCAGCAGAACAGGGGGGGAGACTGAAGCTTTCTTT
cdr3_aa: CASSRTGGETEAFF

d_call: TRBD1
clone_size: few
v_call: TRBV4-1
j_call: TRBJ1-6
cdr3_nt: TGCGCCAGCAGCCAGGCGGACAGGGAGGTTTCACCCCTCCACTTT
cdr3_aa: CASSQADREVSPLHF

d_call: .
clone_size: few
v_call: TRBV6-5
j_call: TRBJ1-2
cdr3_nt: TGTGCCAGCAGTTACTCTCAGAGACACTATGGCTACACCTTC
cdr3_aa: CASSYSQRHYGYTF

d_call: TRBD1
clone_size: many
v_call: TRBV3-1
j_call: TRBJ2-7
cdr3_nt: TGTGCCAGCAGCCAACCAGGGGGCAGCTACGAGCAGTACTTC
cdr3_aa: CASSQPGGSYEQYF

d_call: .
clone_size: few
v_call: TRBV10-2
j_call: TRBJ1-2
cdr3_nt: TGCGCCAGCAGACCCGTCTGGACGGATAACTATGGCTACACCTTC
cdr3_aa: CASRPVWTDNYGYTF

d_call: TRBD2
clone_size: .
v_call: TRBV19
j_call: TRBJ2-2
cdr3_nt: TGTGCCAGTAGTGGGCGGGGGACCAACACCGGGGAGCTGTTTTTT
cdr3_aa: CASSGRGTNTGELFF

d_call: .
clone_size: few
v_call: TRBV14
j_call: TRBJ1-1
cdr3_nt: TGTGCCAGCAGTACAATCTCCTCAAACGAAGCTTTCTTT
cdr3_aa: CASSTISSNEAFF

d_call: TRBD2
clone_size: .
v_call: TRBV7-6
j_call: TRBJ2-3
cdr3_nt: TGTGCCAGCAGCTTAGCCGGGGGGAGCGATACGCAGTATTTT
cdr3_aa: CASSLAGGSDTQYF

d_call: .
clone_size: .
v_call: TRBV2
j_call: TRBJ1-4
cdr3_nt: TGTGCCAGCAAAGCGGACCGGCATGAAAAACTGTTTTTT
cdr3_aa: CASKADRHEKLFF

d_call: .
clone_size: .
v_call: TRBV30
j_call: TRBJ1-1
cdr3_nt: TGTGCCTGGAACAGCTTGAACACTGAAGCTTTCTTT
cdr3_aa: CAWNSLNTEAFF

d_call: TRBD2
clone_size: few
v_call: TRBV7-3
j_call: TRBJ2-3
cdr3_nt: TGTGCCAGCAGCACGACTAGCGGCTCCTTCACAGATACGCAGTATTTT
cdr3_aa: CASSTTSGSFTDTQYF

d_call: TRBD2
clone_size: .
v_call: TRBV20-1
j_call: TRBJ2-1
cdr3_nt: TGCAGTGCCCAACCGGGACTAGCGGGGGGGCGAGCTGAGCAGTTCTTC
cdr3_aa: CSAQPGLAGGRAEQFF

d_call: TRBD2
clone_size: few
v_call: TRBV4-2
j_call: TRBJ2-3
cdr3_nt: TGTGCCAGCAGCCAAGAGATTCGACCACGGGAGGGAGATACGCAGTATTTT
cdr3_aa: CASSQEIRPREGDTQYF

d_call: .
clone_size: many
v_call: TRBV10-3
j_call: TRBJ2-7
cdr3_nt: TGTGCCATCAGTGAGTTGGGGGCCTCCTACGAGCAGTACTTC
cdr3_aa: CAISELGASYEQYF

d_call: TRBD2
clone_size: many
v_call: TRBV7-2
j_call: TRBJ2-3
cdr3_nt: TGTGCCAGCAGCCCGCGTACAGCGGGGGGCACAGATACGCAGTATTTT
cdr3_aa: CASSPRTAGGTDTQYF

d_call: .
clone_size: .
v_call: TRBV7-2
j_call: TRBJ2-7
cdr3_nt: TGTGCCAGCAGCTTATTTGTGCCCTACGAGCAGTACTTC
cdr3_aa: CASSLFVPYEQYF

d_call: TRBD2
clone_size: .
v_call: TRBV19
j_call: TRBJ2-1
cdr3_nt: TGTGCCAGTAGTATCGCCATTGGGACTAGTCTTAGCTCCTACAATGAGCAGTTCTTC
cdr3_aa: CASSIAIGTSLSSYNEQFF

d_call: TRBD2
clone_size: few
v_call: TRBV6-6
j_call: TRBJ2-4
cdr3_nt: TGTGCCAGCAGTTACTCGATGGGAAGACTAGCGGGGGGACTAAACATTCAGTACTTC
cdr3_aa: CASSYSMGRLAGGLNIQYF

d_call: .
clone_size: .
v_call: TRBV10-3
j_call: TRBJ1-3
cdr3_nt: TGTGCCATAGTCTCTGGAAACACCATATATTTT
cdr3_aa: CAIVSGNTIYF

d_call: .
clone_size: .
v_call: TRBV5-1
j_call: TRBJ1-1
cdr3_nt: TGCGCCAGCAGCTCGACAGCAGTCACTGAAGCTTTCTTT
cdr3_aa: CASSSTAVTEAFF

d_call: .
clone_size: .
v_call: TRBV19
j_call: TRBJ1-3
cdr3_nt: TGTGCCAGTAGTACCATGGGGGGCACCTCTGGAAACACCATATATTTT
cdr3_aa: CASSTMGGTSGNTIYF

d_call: .
clone_size: many
v_call: TRBV9
j_call: TRBJ1-5
cdr3_nt: TGTGCCAGCAGCGTGGACGGTAGCAATCAGCCCCAGCATTTT
cdr3_aa: CASSVDGSNQPQHF

d_call: .
clone_size: many
v_call: TRBV7-2
j_call: TRBJ1-2
cdr3_nt: TGTGCCAGCAGCAAGGGGGGTGGACGAGCTAACTATGGCTACACCTTC
cdr3_aa: CASSKGGGRANYGYTF

d_call: .
clone_size: few
v_call: TRBV5-4
j_call: TRBJ1-2
cdr3_nt: TGTGCCAGCAGCCAACCTCTTGGGGGCTATGGCTACACCTTC
cdr3_aa: CASSQPLGGYGYTF

d_call: TRBD1
clone_size: .
v_call: TRBV6-1
j_call: TRBJ2-4
cdr3_nt: TGTGCCAGCAGCGAGGGGGGGACAGGGTGGAACATTCAGTACTTC
cdr3_aa: CASSEGGTGWNIQYF

d_call: TRBD1
clone_size: .
v_call: TRBV12-3/TRBV12-4
j_call: TRBJ1-2
cdr3_nt: TGTGCCAGCAGCCTTCTGGGGACAGGGCCGAGGGACTATGGCTACACCTTC
cdr3_aa: CASSLLGTGPRDYGYTF

d_call: .
clone_size: few
v_call: TRBV6-5
j_call: TRBJ2-3
cdr3_nt: TGTGCCAGCAGTTCCCGCTTAGGAAGGCAGTATTTT
cdr3_aa: CASSSRLGRQYF

d_call: .
clone_size: few
v_call: TRBV18
j_call: TRBJ2-1
cdr3_nt: TGTGCCAGCTCACCACCGGCAGGGGCCACCCCTGCGGGCTCCTACAATGAGCAGTTCTTC
cdr3_aa: CASSPPAGATPAGSYNEQFF

d_call: .
clone_size: .
v_call: TRBV10-3
j_call: TRBJ1-6
cdr3_nt: TGTGCCATCAGTGACCTCGAGGGTGGGACAATCAATTCACCCCTCCACTTT
cdr3_aa: CAISDLEGGTINSPLHF

d_call: .
clone_size: .
v_call: TRBV12-5
j_call: TRBJ1-5
cdr3_nt: TGTGCTAGTGGTTTAAAGAATCAGCCCCAGCATTTT
cdr3_aa: CASGLKNQPQHF

d_call: .
clone_size: .
v_call: TRBV29-1
j_call: TRBJ1-3
cdr3_nt: TGCAGCGTCAGGGGCCTCCTGAGAAACACCATATATTTT
cdr3_aa: CSVRGLLRNTIYF

d_call: .
clone_size: few
v_call: TRBV24-1
j_call: TRBJ2-1
cdr3_nt: TGTGCCACCAGTGATTTGGGGGGGCCCACCTACAATGAGCAGTTCTTC
cdr3_aa: CATSDLGGPTYNEQFF

d_call: .
clone_size: .
v_call: TRBV12-3/TRBV12-4
j_call: TRBJ2-1
cdr3_nt: TGTGCCAGCAGTTTAGTGGCAGGGTCCGGCAATGAGCAGTTCTTC
cdr3_aa: CASSLVAGSGNEQFF

d_call: .
clone_size: few
v_call: TRBV10-3
j_call: TRBJ2-7
cdr3_nt: TGTGCCATCAGTGAGTCGGGAGCTCCCGAGCAGTACTTC
cdr3_aa: CAISESGAPEQYF

d_call: .
clone_size: .
v_call: TRBV24-1
j_call: TRBJ2-1
cdr3_nt: TGTGCCACCAGTGACCGAGTCCACAATGAGCAGTTCTTC
cdr3_aa: CATSDRVHNEQFF

d_call: TRBD2
clone_size: few
v_call: TRBV7-3
j_call: TRBJ2-2
cdr3_nt: TGTGCCAGCAGCTTAACAAGCGGGGGGGTGAACACCGGGGAGCTGTTTTTT
cdr3_aa: CASSLTSGGVNTGELFF

d_call: TRBD1
clone_size: .
v_call: TRBV6-8
j_call: TRBJ2-3
cdr3_nt: TGTGCCAGCAGTTCCCGGGACAGTGCTTCAGGAGATACGCAGTATTTT
cdr3_aa: CASSSRDSASGDTQYF

d_call: .
clone_size: few
v_call: TRBV7-2
j_call: TRBJ2-1
cdr3_nt: TGTGCCAGCAGCTTGGAGACTAGTTTTGAGCAGTTCTTC
cdr3_aa: CASSLETSFEQFF

d_call: TRBD1
clone_size: .
v_call: TRBV6-8
j_call: TRBJ2-7
cdr3_nt: TGTGCCACCACAACAACCGGGACAGGGAAAAACGAGCAGTACTTC
cdr3_aa: CATTTTGTGKNEQYF

d_call: .
clone_size: many
v_call: TRBV7-2
j_call: TRBJ2-5
cdr3_nt: TGTGCCAGCAGCTTAGTCCGGCGGCCTAAAGGGACCCAGTACTTC
cdr3_aa: CASSLVRRPKGTQYF

d_call: .
clone_size: few
v_call: TRBV28
j_call: TRBJ1-1
cdr3_nt: TGTGCAGCTGGGGAGCTGGCCGGTTCTGACACTGAAGCTTTCTTT
cdr3_aa: CAAGELAGSDTEAFF